One sample yielded the 25 T cell receptor beta chains listed below, sequenced in a study of blood T cell repertoires in COVID-19. Repertoires were generated with immunoSEQ multiplex PCR, while TCRdb's copy carries only in-frame clones and drops some. The repertoire holds roughly 67,000 clones, with about 90% as singletons. Material for sequencing was peripheral blood. These receptors were obtained from a man in his fifties with active COVID-19.

The chain uses TRBV5-1 and TRBJ2-7, with 9 nucleotides matching TRBD1. This CDR3 region has 14 residues. Trimming removed 4 bases from V and 2 bases from J; junction bases left unmatched: 4. CDR1 and CDR2 from the germline V gene are SGHRS and YFSETQ. Here the CDR3 reads CASSHGQGTYEQYF. The CDR3, as DNA: TGCGCCAGCAGCCACGGACAGGGGACCTACGAGCAGTACTTC.

The rearrangement links TRBV7-8 to TRBJ1-1, with no clear D. Between the trimmed V and J ends, which lost 7 bases and 1 base, there was a span of 13 bases. This CDR3 has 14 amino acids. Germline CDR1 reads SGHVS; CDR2 reads FQNEAQ. The CDR3 loop reads CASTPTSGNTEAFF. For the CDR3, the DNA is TGTGCCAGCACCCCGACCTCGGGGAACACTGAAGCTTTCTTT.

The V call is TRBV11-3, the J call TRBJ2-7; 11 nucleotides align to TRBD2. In germline, CDR1 is SGHNT, CDR2 YENEEA. The CDR3 contains 14 residues. V was clipped by 5 bases and J by 5 bases; unmatched bases: 5. The CDR3 bases are TGTGCCAGCAGCCCTACTAGCGGGAGCCACGAGCAGTACTTC. Its translation: CASSPTSGSHEQYF. Supplemented by reference TRBV11-3 and TRBJ2-7, the full variable domain reads EAGVVQSPRYKIIEKKQPVAFWCNPISGHNTLYWYLQNLGQGPELLIRYENEEAVDDSQLPKDRFSAERLKGVDSTLKIQPAELGDSAVYLCASSPTSGSHEQYFGPGTRLTVT.

This clone was counted a few times. The genes are TRBV7-9 and TRBJ1-1, with D maybe TRBD1 (5 bases). V was shortened by 5 bases and J by 11 bases, with 21 bases between the two germline ends. In germline, CDR1 is SEHNR, CDR2 FQNEAQ (reference sequence). The CDR3 consists of 14 residues. This CDR3 reads CASSPQQGGSRAFF. CDR3 DNA: TGTGCCAGCAGCCCCCAGCAGGGTGGATCAAGGGCTTTCTTT. The variable domain in full, completed from reference TRBV7-9 and TRBJ1-1, reads DTGVSQNPRHKITKRGQNVTFRCDPISEHNRLYWYRQTLGQGPEFLTYFQNEAQLEKSRLLSDRFSAERPKGSFSTLEIQRTEQGDSAMYLCASSPQQGGSRAFFGQGTRLTVV.

The V and J genes are TRBV5-1 and TRBJ1-2; D not resolved. This CDR3 is 14 amino acids long. CDR1 SGHRS and CDR2 YFSETQ come from the germline V gene. Between the trimmed V and J ends, which lost 0 bases and 6 bases, there was a span of 12 bases. This CDR3 reads CASSLVGGWDGYTF. Written as DNA, the CDR3 is TGCGCCAGCAGCTTGGTAGGCGGTTGGGATGGCTACACCTTC.

The J gene is TRBJ2-1, the V gene TRBV6-2 or TRBV6-3, with D maybe TRBD2 (5 bases). CDR3 size: 14 residues. The V end was cut by 0 bases, the J end by 8 bases, with 11 bases between. Germline values: CDR1 MNHEY, CDR2 SVGEGT. In DNA form, the CDR3 reads TGTGCCAGCAGTTACTCATCGGGGTCTGATGAGCAGTTCTTC. It specifies CASSYSSGSDEQFF.

The chain links TRBV7-2 to TRBJ2-3; 9 positions agree with TRBD1. The V gene end was trimmed by 1 base and the J gene end by 2 bases; junction bases not matched to a gene: 13. The germline V gene encodes CDR1 SGHTA and CDR2 FQGNSA. The CDR3 loop spans 19 amino acids. As DNA, the CDR3 is TGTGCCAGCAGCTTAGTTGGGACAGGGTGGACCCGCCTCACAGATACGCAGTATTTT. Translated: CASSLVGTGWTRLTDTQYF.

This clone came up a few times. The chain combines TRBV30 with TRBJ2-6; 12 nucleotides align to TRBD1. The CDR3 is made up of 17 amino acids. Losses at the gene ends were 5 bases for V and 3 bases for J; bases not matched to a gene: 8. CDR1 is GTSNPN, CDR2 SVGIG, per germline (reference sequence). CDR3 sequence (DNA): TGTGCCTGGTTCCGGGACAGGGGGCGCCGTGGGGCCAACGTCCTGACTTTC. Its translation: CAWFRDRGRRGANVLTF. Supplemented by reference TRBV30 and TRBJ2-6, the full variable domain reads SQTIHQWPATLVQPVGSPLSLECTVEGTSNPNLYWYRQAAGRGLQLLFYSVGIGQISSEVPQNLSASRPQDRQFILSSKKLLLSDSGFYLCAWFRDRGRRGANVLTFGAGSRLTVL.

As DNA, the CDR3 is TGTGCCAGCAGTCCCCGTGATTCCGGCTACAATGAGCAGTTCTTC. It is translated as CASSPRDSGYNEQFF. The chain links TRBV7-8 to TRBJ2-1; D is unclear. This CDR3 is built from 15 residues. Trimming took off 6 bases at V and 3 bases at J, with 15 bases between the two ends. Per the germline V gene, CDR1 is SGHVS and CDR2 is FQNEAQ.

The chain uses TRBV29-1 and TRBJ1-2; the D is unclear. V lost 3 bases and J lost 8, with 16 bases in between. The CDR3 sequence is 13 residues long. Germline V lookup: CDR1 SQVTM, CDR2 ANQGSEA. The CDR3: CSVEFGLRGGYTF. The CDR3 nucleotides read TGCAGCGTTGAGTTTGGCCTCAGAGGGGGCTACACCTTC.

The chain carries TRBV7-9 and TRBJ1-4; TRBD1 matches 7 bases. The CDR3 sequence is 12 residues long. V dropped 6 bases and J dropped 13; count of bases not matched to a gene: 8. Germline lookup yields CDR1 SEHNR and CDR2 FQNEAQ (reference sequence). The CDR3 DNA is TGTGCCAGCAGTTTTCAGGGGGACCTACTGTTTTTT. Residues: CASSFQGDLLFF.

The rearrangement joins TRBV5-1 to TRBJ2-7, with D maybe TRBD1 (6 bases). The germline V and J ends were trimmed by 1 base and 6 bases, with 14 bases remaining between them. The CDR3 covers 14 residues. Per germline, CDR1 SGHRS and CDR2 YFSETQ. The CDR3 nucleotides are TGCGCCAGCAGCTTGCAACAGGGTATAGGCGAGCAGTACTTC. Protein product: CASSLQQGIGEQYF.

This clone was seen a single time. The chain recombines TRBV3-1 (or the pseudogene TRBV3-2) with TRBJ2-5; the match to TRBD2 covers 11 bases. The germline V gene has CDR1 LGHDT and CDR2 YNNKEL (reference sequence). Losses at the gene ends were 4 bases for V and 5 bases for J; bases not matched to a gene: 9. The CDR3 consists of 16 residues. As DNA, the CDR3 is TGTGCCAGCAGCCCCCTTAGCGGGGGGGCTGTTGAGACCCAGTACTTC. Its translation: CASSPLSGGAVETQYF.

The chain couples TRBV5-1 to TRBJ2-7, with D perhaps TRBD1 (6 bases). CDR3 length: 17 residues. The V end lost 4 bases, the J end lost 2 bases, and 22 bases lay between the germline ends. Germline-derived CDR1 and CDR2 are SGHRS and YFSETQ. The CDR3 reads CASSQLGQPSPAYEQYF. The CDR3 DNA is TGCGCCAGCAGCCAGCTCGGACAGCCGTCACCGGCCTACGAGCAGTACTTC. Together with reference TRBV5-1 and TRBJ2-7, the CDR3 gives the full variable domain: KAGVTQTPRYLIKTRGQQVTLSCSPISGHRSVSWYQQTPGQGLQFLFEYFSETQRNKGNFPGRFSGRQFSNSRSEMNVSTLELGDSALYLCASSQLGQPSPAYEQYFGPGTRLTVT.

The chain employs TRBV7-9 and TRBJ2-1, with 8 bases aligning to TRBD1. V lost 4 bases, J lost 7 bases, and 9 bases stayed unmatched. Per the germline V gene, CDR1 is SEHNR and CDR2 is FQNEAQ (reference sequence). The CDR3 has 15 amino acids. Here the CDR3 reads CASSSPARTGNEQFF. DNA for the CDR3: TGTGCCAGCAGCTCTCCAGCGAGGACAGGGAATGAGCAGTTCTTC.

The rearrangement joins TRBV4-1 to TRBJ2-1, with D perhaps TRBD1 (5 bases). The V gene lost 0 bases and the J gene lost 4 bases, with 13 bases spanning the gap. The CDR3 contains 16 residues. From germline, CDR1 is MGHRA and CDR2 YSYEKL. This CDR3 is CASSQERSGIYNEQFF. The CDR3 DNA follows: TGCGCCAGCAGCCAAGAGAGGTCAGGGATATACAATGAGCAGTTCTTC.

V is TRBV11-3 and J is TRBJ2-7; D remains ambiguous. This CDR3 has 13 residues. Trimming cost V 5 bases and J 3 bases, with 11 bases left between them. CDR1 is SGHNT, CDR2 YENEEA, per germline. The CDR3 bases are TGTGCCAGCAGCCCTCTCGAGGTCTACGAGCAGTACTTC. This gives the protein CASSPLEVYEQYF.

CDR3 in amino acids: CASSQTGGTTEAFF. CDR3 coding DNA: TGTGCCAGCAGTCAGACAGGGGGCACCACTGAAGCTTTCTTT. The rearrangement links TRBV6-5 to TRBJ1-1; 10 bases line up with TRBD1. The CDR3 length is 14 residues. V lost 5 bases, J lost 4 bases, and 4 bases stayed unmatched. Germline V lookup: CDR1 MNHEY, CDR2 SVGAGI.

The chain links TRBV5-1 to TRBJ1-5; 9 bases line up with TRBD1. J gave up 7 bases and V 4 bases, and 3 bases lay outside the gene matches. The germline gives CDR1 SGHRS, CDR2 YFSETQ. The CDR3 extends over 13 amino acids. For the CDR3, the DNA is TGCGCCAGCAGCCCGGGACAGGGACAGCCCCAGCATTTT. It encodes CASSPGQGQPQHF.

The J gene is TRBJ2-7, the V gene TRBV4-2; TRBD1 matches at 10 bases. The CDR3 is 15 amino acids. The germline gives CDR1 LGHNA, CDR2 YNFKEQ. With 1 base clipped from V and 7 bases from J, the junction kept 7 bases outside the gene matches. The CDR3 loop reads CASSQAGTGAGEQYF. The CDR3 coding sequence is TGTGCCAGCAGCCAAGCCGGGACAGGGGCTGGGGAGCAGTACTTC.

V gene TRBV6-5 combines with J gene TRBJ2-7; tentative D call: TRBD2 (7 bases). CDR1 MNHEY and CDR2 SVGAGI come from the germline V gene. Trimming took off 0 bases at V and 3 bases at J, with 12 bases between the two ends. The CDR3 runs 15 residues. CDR3 residues: CASSYSGGGNYEQYF. CDR3 DNA sequence: TGTGCCAGCAGTTACTCAGGGGGAGGGAACTACGAGCAGTACTTC.

A single count supports this clone. This chain's CDR3 is CATQGFVWGQPQHF. CDR3 bases: TGTGCCACCCAGGGATTTGTTTGGGGTCAGCCCCAGCATTTT. This chain uses TRBV28 with TRBJ1-5, with TRBD1 as a possible D gene (5 bases). CDR3 length: 14 residues. V lost 10 bases to trimming and J lost 6 bases, with 19 bases between them. Germline lookup yields CDR1 MDHEN and CDR2 SYDVKM.

This clone was counted a single time. This rearrangement joins TRBV11-2 to TRBJ2-6; tentative D call: TRBD2 (6 bases). The CDR3 runs to 18 residues. CDR1 and CDR2 (germline): SGHAT, FQNNGV. Trimming removed 5 bases from V and 1 base from J, with 18 bases in between. The CDR3 DNA reads TGTGCCAGCAGCCAAAACCGCTGGAGGGCATCTGGGGCCAACGTCCTGACTTTC. This sequence encodes CASSQNRWRASGANVLTF.

About this clone itself: This specimen includes other DNA sequences encoding the same CDR3. V usage is TRBV19 and J usage is TRBJ2-7, with 8 positions matching TRBD1. The CDR3 contains 14 residues. Germline V gene lookup returns CDR1 LNHDA and CDR2 SQIVND (reference sequence). V lost 1 base and J lost 2; bases outside the gene matches: 1. CDR3 loop: CASSIGQGTYEQYF. The CDR3 nucleotides read TGTGCCAGTAGTATAGGACAGGGGACCTACGAGCAGTACTTC. Based on the CDR3 plus reference TRBV19 and TRBJ2-7, the full variable domain is DGGITQSPKYLFRKEGQNVTLSCEQNLNHDAMYWYRQDPGQGLRLIYYSQIVNDFQKGDIAEGYSVSREKKESFPLTVTSAQKNPTAFYLCASSIGQGTYEQYFGPGTRLTVT.

This sequence joins TRBV10-3 and TRBJ2-2; 10 bases match TRBD1. The trim removed 6 bases at V and 5 bases at J, leaving 6 bases unmatched. In germline, CDR1 is ENHRY, CDR2 SYGVKD. The CDR3 has 15 amino acids. The CDR3 sequence is CAISQGQGLTGELFF. The CDR3 DNA reads as TGTGCCATCAGCCAGGGACAGGGGTTGACCGGGGAGCTGTTTTTT.